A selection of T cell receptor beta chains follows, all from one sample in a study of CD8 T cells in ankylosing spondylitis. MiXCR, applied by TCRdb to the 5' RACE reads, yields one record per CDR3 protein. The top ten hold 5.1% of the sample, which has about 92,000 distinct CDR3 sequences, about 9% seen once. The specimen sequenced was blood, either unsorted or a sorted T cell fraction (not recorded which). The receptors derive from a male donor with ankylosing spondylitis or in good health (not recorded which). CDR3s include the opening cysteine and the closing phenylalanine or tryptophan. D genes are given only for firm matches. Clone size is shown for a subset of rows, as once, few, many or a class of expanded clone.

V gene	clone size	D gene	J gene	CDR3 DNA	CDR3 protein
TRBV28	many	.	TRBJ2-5	TGTGCCAGCAGTCCCAGTAAGGATATTTGGACCCAGTACTTC	CASSPSKDIWTQYF
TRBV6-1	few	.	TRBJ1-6	TGTGCCAGCAGTGAAGATCCAGGAGGGGCAAATTCACCCCTCCACTTT	CASSEDPGGANSPLHF
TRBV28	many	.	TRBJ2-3	TGTGCCAGCAAGGCGGGGAATGTTCAAGATACGCAGTATTTT	CASKAGNVQDTQYF
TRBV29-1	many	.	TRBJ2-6	TGCAGCGTTGAAGACGGGGATAAGCGAGGGGCCAACGTCCTGACTTTC	CSVEDGDKRGANVLTF
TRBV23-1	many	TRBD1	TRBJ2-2	TGCGCCAGGGACAGGGATATTCCGGGGGAGCTGTTTTTT	CARDRDIPGELFF
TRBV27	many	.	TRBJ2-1	TGTGCCAGCATTGGGGATCCCTACAATGAGCAGTTCTTC	CASIGDPYNEQFF
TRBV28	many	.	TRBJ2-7	TGTGCCAGCTCAACCACTATCGAGCAGTACTTC	CASSTTIEQYF
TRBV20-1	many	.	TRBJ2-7	TGCAGTGCTAGAGACGTGGGCGTCTCCTACGAGCAGTACTTC	CSARDVGVSYEQYF
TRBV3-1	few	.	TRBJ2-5	TGTGCCAGCGCCCTCCTCCGGCCTGAAGAGACCCAGTACTTC	CASALLRPEETQYF
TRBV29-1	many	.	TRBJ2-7	TGCAGCGTTGAGGGACTACAGGGGGTCCCCTACGAGCAGTACTTC	CSVEGLQGVPYEQYF
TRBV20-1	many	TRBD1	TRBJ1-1	TGCAGTGCTAGAGAGTTACAGGGGGCTCTGAACACTGAAGCTTTCTTT	CSARELQGALNTEAFF
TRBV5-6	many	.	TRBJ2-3	TGTGCCAGCAGCACGCCGTTAGCGGAGAGCACAGATACGCAGTATTTT	CASSTPLAESTDTQYF
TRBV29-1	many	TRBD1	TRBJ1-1	TGCAGCGTTGAAGGGCCCCCGGGACAGGGGGCTATAAGCACTGAAGCTTTCTTT	CSVEGPPGQGAISTEAFF
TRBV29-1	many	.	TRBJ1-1	TGCAGCGTTGAAGCCCGGGGGGGGGTCCTGAACACTGAAGCTTTCTTT	CSVEARGGVLNTEAFF
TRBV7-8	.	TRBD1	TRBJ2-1	TGTGCCAGCAGCTTAGGGACAGGGGGGGCCAATGAGCAGTTCTTC	CASSLGTGGANEQFF
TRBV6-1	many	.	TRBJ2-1	TGTGCCAGCACCCTAGGGGGCGGGGCCGCCTACAATGAGCAGTTCTTC	CASTLGGGAAYNEQFF
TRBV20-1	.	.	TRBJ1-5	TGCAGTGCTAGCTCAGAGTTCCGTGGCAATCAGCCCCAGCATTTT	CSASSEFRGNQPQHF
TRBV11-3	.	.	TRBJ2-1	TGTGCCAGCAGCTCCGCTTTGACAGGCAATGAGCAGTTCTTC	CASSSALTGNEQFF
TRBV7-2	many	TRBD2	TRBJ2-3	TGTGCCAGCAGCTTCCTTCCTAGCGGGGGAAGGGCAGATACGCAGTATTTT	CASSFLPSGGRADTQYF
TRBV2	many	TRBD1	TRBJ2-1	TGTGCCAGCAATCCCCGGGACAGAGCCTACAATGAGCAGTTCTTC	CASNPRDRAYNEQFF
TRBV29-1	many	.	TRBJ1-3	TGCAGCGCCGGGGCCTCTGGAAACACCATATATTTT	CSAGASGNTIYF
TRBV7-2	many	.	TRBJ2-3	TGTGCCAGCAGCTTAAATCGGGGTACGCAGTATTTT	CASSLNRGTQYF
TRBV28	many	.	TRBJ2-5	TGTGCCAGCAGAGCAGCTGGATCCGGGACTCTGTCTCAAGAGACCCAGTACTTC	CASRAAGSGTLSQETQYF
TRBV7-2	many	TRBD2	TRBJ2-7	TGTGCCAGCAGCCCTACTAGCGTTCTGCAGTACTTC	CASSPTSVLQYF
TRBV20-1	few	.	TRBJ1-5	TGCAGTGCTAGTGGGGGGGGGGCGGGCAATCAGCCCCAGCATTTT	CSASGGGAGNQPQHF
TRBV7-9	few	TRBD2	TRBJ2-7	TGTGCCACCAGGACTAGCGGCAACTCCTACGAGCAGTACTTC	CATRTSGNSYEQYF
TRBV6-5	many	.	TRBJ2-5	TGTGCCAGCAGTTACTCGCGGGGTTGGCAAGAGACCCAGTACTTC	CASSYSRGWQETQYF
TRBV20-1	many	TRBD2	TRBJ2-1	TGCAGTGCCTTCGTCTCTAGCGGGGGAAACAATGAGCAGTTCTTC	CSAFVSSGGNNEQFF
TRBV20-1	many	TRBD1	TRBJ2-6	TGCAGTGCCCAACCCCGGACAGGGGGAACCTCTCTGGCCCACGTCCTGACTTTC	CSAQPRTGGTSLAHVLTF
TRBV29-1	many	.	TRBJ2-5	TGCAGCGTTCGACAGTTCCAAGAGACCCAGTACTTC	CSVRQFQETQYF
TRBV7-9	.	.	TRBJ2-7	TGTGCCAGCAGCTCCGGGTTAATGAGGCAGTACTTC	CASSSGLMRQYF
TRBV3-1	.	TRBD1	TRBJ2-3	TGTGCCTGCAGGATCGACAGGGAAGGAACTTCCCGCACAGATACGCAGTATTTT	CACRIDREGTSRTDTQYF
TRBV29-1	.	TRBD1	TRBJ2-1	TGCAGCGTTGGACAGGGCTCCGACAATGAGCAGTTCTTC	CSVGQGSDNEQFF
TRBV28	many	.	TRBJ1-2	TGTGCCAGCAGTCCGGACAACTCGTATGGCTACACCTTC	CASSPDNSYGYTF
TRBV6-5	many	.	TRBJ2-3	TGTGCCAGCAGTTACTCCCCTCCCGATACGCAGTATTTT	CASSYSPPDTQYF
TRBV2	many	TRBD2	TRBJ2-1	TGTGCCAGCAGTCGGGCAATGGGACTAGCGGGGTCCTACAATGAGCAGTTCTTC	CASSRAMGLAGSYNEQFF
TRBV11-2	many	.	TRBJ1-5	TGTGCCAGCAGCTTACCGGGCCGGAATCAGCCCCAGCATTTT	CASSLPGRNQPQHF
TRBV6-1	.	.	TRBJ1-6	TGTGCCGTTCGGGACGGTACTAATTCACCCCTCCACTTT	CAVRDGTNSPLHF
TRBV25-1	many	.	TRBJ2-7	TGTGCCAGCAGTGATTCGGGCTACGAGCAGTACTTC	CASSDSGYEQYF
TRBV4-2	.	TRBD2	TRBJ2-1	TGTGCCAGCAGCCCCCAACCGGGCGGGGGGTTACATAATGAGCAGTTCTTC	CASSPQPGGGLHNEQFF
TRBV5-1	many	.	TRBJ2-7	TGCGCCAGCAGCTTCTACAGGTCGTACTACGAGCAGTACTTC	CASSFYRSYYEQYF
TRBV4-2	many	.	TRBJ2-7	TGTGCCAGCAGCCAAGGCGGCCCCGAGCAGTACTTC	CASSQGGPEQYF
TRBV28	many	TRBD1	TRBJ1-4	TGTGCCAGCAGTTTAATCACAGGGGTTTGGGAAAAACTGTTTTTT	CASSLITGVWEKLFF
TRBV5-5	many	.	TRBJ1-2	TGTGCCAGCAGCTTGGGGACAGACTATGGCTACACCTTC	CASSLGTDYGYTF
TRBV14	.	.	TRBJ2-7	TGTGCCAGCAGCCAAGAAGGGGACGGCTACTACGAGCAGTACTTC	CASSQEGDGYYEQYF
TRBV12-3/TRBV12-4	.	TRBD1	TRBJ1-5	TGTGCCAGCAGTAAAACAGGGGCTGGGGAGCCCCAGCATTTT	CASSKTGAGEPQHF
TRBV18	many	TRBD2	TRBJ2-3	TGTGCCAGCTCACCTGGGACTAGCGGGGGGCGACGCACAGATACGCAGTATTTT	CASSPGTSGGRRTDTQYF
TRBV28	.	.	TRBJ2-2	TGTGCCAGCAGTCCTTACGGGACGCGCGCGAACACCGGGGAGCTGTTTTTT	CASSPYGTRANTGELFF
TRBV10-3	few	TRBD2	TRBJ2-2	TGTGCCATCAGTGAGGCGGGGGACACCGGGGAGCTGTTTTTT	CAISEAGDTGELFF
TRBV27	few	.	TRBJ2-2	TGTGCCAGCAGTATACCTCCGGGAGGGGAGCTGTTTTTT	CASSIPPGGELFF
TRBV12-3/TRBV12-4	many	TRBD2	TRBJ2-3	TGTGCCAGCAGTCTCAGGACTAGCGGGGATGATACGCAGTATTTT	CASSLRTSGDDTQYF
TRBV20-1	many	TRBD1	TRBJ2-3	TGCAGTGCTAGTCAGATGGGCAGGGGGTTAGGAGATACGCAGTATTTT	CSASQMGRGLGDTQYF
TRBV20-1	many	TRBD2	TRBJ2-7	TGCAGTGCTAGACTAGCGGGGGTTGCGCAGTACTTC	CSARLAGVAQYF
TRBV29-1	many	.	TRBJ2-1	TGCAGCGTTGATGAGGCTTCGGGCAGGGCCAATGAGCAGTTCTTC	CSVDEASGRANEQFF
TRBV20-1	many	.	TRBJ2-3	TGCAGGGTCAGTGGCGGTAGCACAGATACGCAGTATTTT	CRVSGGSTDTQYF